Here is one TCR beta chain with its context. Assay: immunoSEQ multiplex PCR; the TCRdb copy retains only in-frame clones and omits some. Counted here are tens of thousands of clones, 90% to 95% occurring once; the ten biggest clones make up over 1.1%. As for time point: new active TB diagnosis, blood taken before or within 7 days of starting treatment. Patients were newly diagnosed, HIV-seronegative, and aged 18 or older. Per the germline V gene, CDR1 is MNHEY and CDR2 is SVGAGI. V lost 0 bases and J 7 bases, leaving 10 bases between the germline ends. This CDR3 is 14 amino acids long. The sample originates from a study of T cells in tuberculosis. At the level of the study: The T cells targeted glucose monomycolate, a mycobacterial lipid, via CD1B. Within 7 days of starting treatment, or before, PBMC were stored.

The rearrangement joins TRBV6-5 to TRBJ2-1, with a weak D call TRBD2 (6 bases). This TCR was sampled from an adult with tuberculosis. The sequenced sample was PBMCs, obtained at tuberculosis diagnosis. The CDR3 nucleotides read TGTGCCAGCAGTTACTCGCCGGGAGTTAATGAGCAGTTCTTC. Its protein product is CASSYSPGVNEQFF.